Here is one T cell receptor (beta chain) with its context. This record belongs to a study of blood T cell repertoires in COVID-19. Study at large: From T cells, B-cell-depleted T cells, or PBMCs came the material, which was cDNA or gDNA.

Per the authors' pipeline: The assay estimated nucleated cells by amplifying reference gene primers. The data were produced by immunoSEQ multiplex PCR, yet TCRdb's version contains in-frame clones alone and is incomplete. D and trimming were read from the DNA, whereas the V and J calls and clone size are those reported in that table. Of 70,000 to 80,000 clones detected, almost 85% appear once; the ten largest clones hold around 10%. Germline values: CDR1 SGHAT, CDR2 FQNNGV. This CDR3 comprises 14 residues. Trimming removed 2 bases from V and 7 bases from J, with 11 bases in between. Source material: peripheral blood. This chain links TRBV11-2 with TRBJ1-4, with D hard to call. This TCR was sampled from a middle-aged man with acute or convalescent COVID-19. CDR3 nucleotides: TGTGCCAGCAGCTTACACGCAGGAGGTGAAAAACTGTTTTTT. Protein sequence: CASSLHAGGEKLFF. Combining the CDR3 with reference TRBV11-2 and TRBJ1-4 gives the whole variable domain EAGVAQSPRYKIIEKRQSVAFWCNPISGHATLYWYQQILGQGPKLLIQFQNNGVVDDSQLPKDRFSAERLKGVDSTLKIQPAKLEDSAVYLCASSLHAGGEKLFFGSGTQLSVL.